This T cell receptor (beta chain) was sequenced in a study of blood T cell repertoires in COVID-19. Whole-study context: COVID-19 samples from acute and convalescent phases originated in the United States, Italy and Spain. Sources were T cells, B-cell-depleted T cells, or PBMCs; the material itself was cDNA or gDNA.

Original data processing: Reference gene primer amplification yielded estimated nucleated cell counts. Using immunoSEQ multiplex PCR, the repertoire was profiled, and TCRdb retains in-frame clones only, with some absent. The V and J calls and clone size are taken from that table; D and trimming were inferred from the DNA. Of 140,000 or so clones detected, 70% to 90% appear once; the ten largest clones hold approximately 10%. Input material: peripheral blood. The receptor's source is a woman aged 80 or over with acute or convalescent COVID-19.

CDR3 DNA sequence: TGTGCCAGCTCATCGCTCGACAGGGATCAGCCCCAGCATTTT. Its translation is CASSSLDRDQPQHF. This chain uses TRBV18 with TRBJ1-5; 7 bases are shared with TRBD1. Unmatched junction bases numbered 6, after V lost 5 bases and J lost 5 bases. This CDR3 contains 14 residues. Germline lookup yields CDR1 KGHSH and CDR2 LQKENI.